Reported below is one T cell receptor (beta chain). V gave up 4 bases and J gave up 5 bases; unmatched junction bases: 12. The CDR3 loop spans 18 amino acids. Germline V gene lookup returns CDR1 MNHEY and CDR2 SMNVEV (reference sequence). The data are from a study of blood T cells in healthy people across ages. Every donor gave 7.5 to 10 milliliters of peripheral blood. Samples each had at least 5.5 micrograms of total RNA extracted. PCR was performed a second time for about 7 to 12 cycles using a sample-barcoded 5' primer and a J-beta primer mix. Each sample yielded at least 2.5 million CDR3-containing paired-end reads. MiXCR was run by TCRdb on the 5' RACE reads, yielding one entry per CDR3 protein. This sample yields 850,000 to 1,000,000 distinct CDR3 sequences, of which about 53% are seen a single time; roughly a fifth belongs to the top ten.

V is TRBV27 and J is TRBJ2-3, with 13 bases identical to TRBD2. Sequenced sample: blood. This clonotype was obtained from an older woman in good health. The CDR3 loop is CASSSRPRLAGGGDTQYF. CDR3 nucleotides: TGTGCCAGCAGTTCACGCCCTCGACTAGCGGGGGGCGGAGATACGCAGTATTTT.